This T cell receptor (beta chain) is drawn from a study of identical twins. A remark on this clonotype: The antigen is not known.

Study results and limitations: A lower insertion count was a feature of abundant cord blood beta clonotypes, with no such feature in memory repertoires.

TCRdb itself ran the 5' RACE reads through MiXCR, one entry per CDR3 protein. The sample has roughly 720,000 distinct CDR3 sequences; roughly 20% are singletons. In addition, the sample was reused for a study of T cells expressing NK-cell markers.

This TCR was recovered from a woman between 18 and 29 years old in good health. Source material: PBMCs.

The CDR3 here is CSAAGLAGVFGETQYF. The CDR3, as DNA: TGCAGTGCTGCGGGACTAGCGGGAGTTTTTGGAGAGACCCAGTACTTC. V and J are TRBV20-1 and TRBJ2-5, with 14 bases identical to TRBD2. V trimming: 5 bases; J trimming: 4 bases; junction bases outside the gene matches: 9. CDR1 and CDR2 (germline): DFQATT, SNEGSKA (reference sequence). The CDR3 extends over 16 amino acids.